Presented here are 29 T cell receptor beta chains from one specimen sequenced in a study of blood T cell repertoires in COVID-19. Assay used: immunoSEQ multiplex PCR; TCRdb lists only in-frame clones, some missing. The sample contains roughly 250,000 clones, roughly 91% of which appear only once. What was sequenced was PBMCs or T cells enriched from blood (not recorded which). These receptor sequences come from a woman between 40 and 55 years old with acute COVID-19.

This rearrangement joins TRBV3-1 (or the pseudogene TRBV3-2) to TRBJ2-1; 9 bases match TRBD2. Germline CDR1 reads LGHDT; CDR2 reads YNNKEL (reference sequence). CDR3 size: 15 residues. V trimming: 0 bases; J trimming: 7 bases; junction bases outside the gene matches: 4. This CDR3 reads CASSQEFSGSNEQFF. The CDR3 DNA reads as TGTGCCAGCAGCCAAGAATTTAGCGGGAGTAATGAGCAGTTCTTC.

The CDR3 here is CASSMSNRESQPQHF. The CDR3 DNA is TGTGCCAGTAGTATGTCGAACAGGGAATCTCAGCCCCAGCATTTT. This chain links TRBV19 with TRBJ1-5, with D possibly matching TRBD1 (6 bases). V lost 3 bases and J lost 6, with 15 bases in between. This CDR3 is built from 15 residues. CDR1 is LNHDA, CDR2 SQIVND, per germline (reference sequence). The entire variable domain, with the rest obtained from reference TRBV19 and TRBJ1-5, is as follows: DGGITQSPKYLFRKEGQNVTLSCEQNLNHDAMYWYRQDPGQGLRLIYYSQIVNDFQKGDIAEGYSVSREKKESFPLTVTSAQKNPTAFYLCASSMSNRESQPQHFGDGTRLSIL.

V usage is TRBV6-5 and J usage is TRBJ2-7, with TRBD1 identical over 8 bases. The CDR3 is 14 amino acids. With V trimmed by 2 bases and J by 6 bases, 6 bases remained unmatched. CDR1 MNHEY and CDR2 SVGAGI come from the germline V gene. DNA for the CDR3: TGTGCCAGCAGTTACGCAGGGGGCGCGGCCGAGCAGTACTTC. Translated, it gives CASSYAGGAAEQYF.

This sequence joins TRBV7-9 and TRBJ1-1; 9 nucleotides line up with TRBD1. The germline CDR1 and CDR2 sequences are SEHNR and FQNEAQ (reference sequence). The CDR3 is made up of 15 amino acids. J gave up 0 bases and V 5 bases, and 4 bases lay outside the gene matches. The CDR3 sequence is CASSRDRGMNTEAFF. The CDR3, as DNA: TGTGCCAGCAGCCGCGACAGGGGGATGAACACTGAAGCTTTCTTT.

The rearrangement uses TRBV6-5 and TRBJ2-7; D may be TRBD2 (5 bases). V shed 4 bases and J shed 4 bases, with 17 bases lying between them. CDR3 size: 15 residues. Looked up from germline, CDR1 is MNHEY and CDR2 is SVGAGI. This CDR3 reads CASSSRSGFEYEQYF. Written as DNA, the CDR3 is TGTGCCAGCAGTTCAAGGAGCGGATTCGAGTACGAGCAGTACTTC.

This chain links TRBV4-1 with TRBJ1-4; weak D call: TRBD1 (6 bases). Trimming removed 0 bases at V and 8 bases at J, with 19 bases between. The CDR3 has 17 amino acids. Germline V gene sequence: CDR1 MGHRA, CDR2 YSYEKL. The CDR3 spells CASSQDSGGAGREKLFF. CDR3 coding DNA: TGCGCCAGCAGCCAAGATTCGGGGGGCGCCGGGAGGGAAAAACTGTTTTTT.

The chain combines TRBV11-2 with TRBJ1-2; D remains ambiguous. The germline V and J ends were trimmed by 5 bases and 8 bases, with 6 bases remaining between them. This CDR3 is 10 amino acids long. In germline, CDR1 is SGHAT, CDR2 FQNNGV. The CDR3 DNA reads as TGTGCCAGCAGCCCCCGGGGCTACACCTTC. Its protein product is CASSPRGYTF.

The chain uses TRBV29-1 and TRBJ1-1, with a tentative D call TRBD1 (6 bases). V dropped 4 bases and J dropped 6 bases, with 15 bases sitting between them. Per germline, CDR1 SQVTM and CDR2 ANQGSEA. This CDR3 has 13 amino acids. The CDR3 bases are TGCAGCGTTGCCCACAGGGCTGTCGCTGAAGCTTTCTTT. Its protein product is CSVAHRAVAEAFF.

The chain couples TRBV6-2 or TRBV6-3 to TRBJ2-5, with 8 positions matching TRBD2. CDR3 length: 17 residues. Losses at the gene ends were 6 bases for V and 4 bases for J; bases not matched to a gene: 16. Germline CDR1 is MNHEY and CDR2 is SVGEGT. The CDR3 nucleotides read TGTGCCAGCAGCCCCCCTCGGGGACGGGAGGGCCGAGAGACCCAGTACTTC. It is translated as CASSPPRGREGRETQYF.

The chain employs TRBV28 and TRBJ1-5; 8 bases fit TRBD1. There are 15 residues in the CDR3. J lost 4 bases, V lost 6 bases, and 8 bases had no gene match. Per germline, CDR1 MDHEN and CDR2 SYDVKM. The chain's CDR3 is CASRKSGGGNQPQHF. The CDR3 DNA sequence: TGTGCCAGCAGGAAGTCAGGGGGCGGGAATCAGCCCCAGCATTTT. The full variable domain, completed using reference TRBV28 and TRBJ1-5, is DVKVTQSSRYLVKRTGEKVFLECVQDMDHENMFWYRQDPGLGLRLIYFSYDVKMKEKGDIPEGYSVSREKKERFSLILESASTNQTSMYLCASRKSGGGNQPQHFGDGTRLSIL.

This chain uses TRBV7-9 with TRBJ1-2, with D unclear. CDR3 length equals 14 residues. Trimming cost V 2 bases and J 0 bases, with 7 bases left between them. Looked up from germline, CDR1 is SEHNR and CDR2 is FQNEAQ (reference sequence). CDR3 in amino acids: CASSLTVANYGYTF. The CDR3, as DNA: TGTGCCAGCAGCTTAACCGTAGCTAACTATGGCTACACCTTC.

The chain's CDR3 is CASSPYDSSTEAFF. As DNA, the CDR3 is TGTGCCAGCTCCCCATACGACAGCAGTACTGAAGCTTTCTTT. The chain joins TRBV18 to TRBJ1-1, with D perhaps matching TRBD1 (5 bases). The CDR3 is 14 amino acids. Trimming left V 6 bases short and J 5 bases short, with 16 bases between. Germline V CDR1 and CDR2: KGHSH, LQKENI.

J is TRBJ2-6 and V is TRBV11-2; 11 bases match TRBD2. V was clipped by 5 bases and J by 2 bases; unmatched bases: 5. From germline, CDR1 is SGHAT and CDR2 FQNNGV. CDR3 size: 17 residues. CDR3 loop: CASSPLAGEAGANVLTF. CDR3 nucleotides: TGTGCCAGCAGCCCACTAGCGGGAGAGGCTGGGGCCAACGTCCTGACTTTC.

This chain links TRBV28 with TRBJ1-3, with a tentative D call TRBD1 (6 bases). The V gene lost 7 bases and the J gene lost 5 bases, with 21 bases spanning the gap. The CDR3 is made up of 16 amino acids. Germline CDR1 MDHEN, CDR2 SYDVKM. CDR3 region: CASTSPGWQGRNTIYF. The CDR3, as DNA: TGTGCCAGCACCTCCCCCGGCTGGCAGGGGAGAAACACCATATATTTT.

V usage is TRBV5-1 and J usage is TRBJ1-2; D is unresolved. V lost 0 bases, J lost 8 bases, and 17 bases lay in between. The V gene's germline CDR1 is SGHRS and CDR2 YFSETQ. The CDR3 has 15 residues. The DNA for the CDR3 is TGCGCCAGCAGCTTGGCGGCCTCAAGCCAGCGGGGCTACACCTTC. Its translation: CASSLAASSQRGYTF.

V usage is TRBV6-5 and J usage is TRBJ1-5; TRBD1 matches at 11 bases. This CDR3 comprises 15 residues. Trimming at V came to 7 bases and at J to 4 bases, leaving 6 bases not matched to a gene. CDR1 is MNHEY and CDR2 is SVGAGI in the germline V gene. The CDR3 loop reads CASTMGQGGNQPQHF. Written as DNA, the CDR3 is TGTGCCAGCACCATGGGACAGGGGGGTAATCAGCCCCAGCATTTT.

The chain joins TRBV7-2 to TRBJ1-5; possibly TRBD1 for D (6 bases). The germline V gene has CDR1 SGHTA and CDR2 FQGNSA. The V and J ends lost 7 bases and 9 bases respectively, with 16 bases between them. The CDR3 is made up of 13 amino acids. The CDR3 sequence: CASTSGQMMPQHF. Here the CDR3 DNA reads TGTGCCAGCACCTCGGGACAAATGATGCCCCAGCATTTT.

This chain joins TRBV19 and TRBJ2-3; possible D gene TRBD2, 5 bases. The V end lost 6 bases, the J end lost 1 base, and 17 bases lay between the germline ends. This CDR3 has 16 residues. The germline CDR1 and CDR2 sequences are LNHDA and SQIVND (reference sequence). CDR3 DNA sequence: TGTGCCAGTAGCCTCGGACTGGGAAGGGGCACAGATACGCAGTATTTT. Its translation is CASSLGLGRGTDTQYF.

This CDR3 reads CASRRSVDYEQYF. As DNA, the CDR3 is TGTGCCAGCAGGAGATCGGTAGACTACGAGCAGTACTTC. This chain joins TRBV28 and TRBJ2-7; no clear D. The CDR3 consists of 13 residues. V was pared by 6 bases and J by 3 bases, with 12 bases between. CDR1 is MDHEN and CDR2 is SYDVKM in the germline V gene. Variable domain in full (rest from reference TRBV28 and TRBJ2-7): DVKVTQSSRYLVKRTGEKVFLECVQDMDHENMFWYRQDPGLGLRLIYFSYDVKMKEKGDIPEGYSVSREKKERFSLILESASTNQTSMYLCASRRSVDYEQYFGPGTRLTVT.

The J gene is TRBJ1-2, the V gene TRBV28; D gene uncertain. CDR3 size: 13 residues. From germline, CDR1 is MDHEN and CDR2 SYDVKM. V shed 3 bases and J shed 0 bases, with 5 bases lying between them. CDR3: CASSFSTNYGYTF. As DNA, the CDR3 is TGTGCCAGCAGTTTTTCTACTAACTATGGCTACACCTTC.

The CDR3 here is CASSTRTANNSPLHF. The CDR3 DNA reads as TGTGCCAGCAGCACTCGGACAGCTAATAATTCACCCCTCCACTTT. This chain connects TRBV2 to TRBJ1-6; possible D gene TRBD1, 6 bases. Trimming left V 6 bases short and J 5 bases short, with 14 bases between. Looked up from germline, CDR1 is SNHLY and CDR2 is FYNNEI. The CDR3 is made up of 15 amino acids. Drawing the rest from reference TRBV2 and TRBJ1-6, the complete variable domain is EPEVTQTPSHQVTQMGQEVILRCVPISNHLYFYWYRQILGQKVEFLVSFYNNEISEKSEIFDDQFSVERPDGSNFTLKIRSTKLEDSAMYFCASSTRTANNSPLHFGNGTRLTVT.

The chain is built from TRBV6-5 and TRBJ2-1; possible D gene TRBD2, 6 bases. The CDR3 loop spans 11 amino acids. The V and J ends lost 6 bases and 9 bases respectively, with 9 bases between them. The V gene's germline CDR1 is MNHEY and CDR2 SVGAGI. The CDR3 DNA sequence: TGTGCCAGCAGCTCCGGGGGTGAGCAGTTCTTC. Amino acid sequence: CASSSGGEQFF.

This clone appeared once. The CDR3 DNA is TGTGCCAGCAGCTTAGGTCCCGTCGTTCGCGGGAGTAGCTACACCTTC. It translates to CASSLGPVVRGSSYTF. The V gene is TRBV7-2, the J gene TRBJ1-2; D gene ambiguous. V lost 1 base to trimming and J lost 9 bases, with 21 bases between them. CDR1 and CDR2 from the germline V gene are SGHTA and FQGNSA. This CDR3 has 16 residues.

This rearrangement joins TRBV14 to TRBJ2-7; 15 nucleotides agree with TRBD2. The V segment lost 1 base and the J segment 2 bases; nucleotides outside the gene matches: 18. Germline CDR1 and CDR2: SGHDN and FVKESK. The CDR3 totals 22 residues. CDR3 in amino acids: CASSQGPPEAGTSGRTPYEQYF. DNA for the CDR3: TGTGCCAGCAGCCAAGGGCCTCCGGAAGCCGGGACTAGCGGGAGGACCCCCTACGAGCAGTACTTC. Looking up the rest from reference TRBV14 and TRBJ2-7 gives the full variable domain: EAGVTQFPSHSVIEKGQTVTLRCDPISGHDNLYWYRRVMGKEIKFLLHFVKESKQDESGMPNNRFLAERTGGTYSTLKVQPAELEDSGVYFCASSQGPPEAGTSGRTPYEQYFGPGTRLTVT.

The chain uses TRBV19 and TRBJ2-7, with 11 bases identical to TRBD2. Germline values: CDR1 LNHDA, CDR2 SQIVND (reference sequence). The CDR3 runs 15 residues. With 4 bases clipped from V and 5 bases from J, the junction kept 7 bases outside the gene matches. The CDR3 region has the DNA TGTGCCAGTAGTACTTTTAGCGGGAGGGCCAACGAGCAGTACTTC. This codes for CASSTFSGRANEQYF.

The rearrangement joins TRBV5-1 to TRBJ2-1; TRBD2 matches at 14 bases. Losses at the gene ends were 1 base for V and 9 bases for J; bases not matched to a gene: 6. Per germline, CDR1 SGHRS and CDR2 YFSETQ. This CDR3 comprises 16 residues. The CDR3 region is CASSLRLAGGPSEQFF. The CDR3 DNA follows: TGCGCCAGCAGCTTGAGACTAGCGGGGGGGCCGAGTGAGCAGTTCTTC.

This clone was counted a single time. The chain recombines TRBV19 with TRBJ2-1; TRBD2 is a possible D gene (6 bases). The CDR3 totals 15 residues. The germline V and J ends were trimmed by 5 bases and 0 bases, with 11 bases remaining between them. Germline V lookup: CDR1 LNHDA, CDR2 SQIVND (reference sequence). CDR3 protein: CASSLASVSYNEQFF. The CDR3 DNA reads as TGTGCCAGTAGTCTGGCTAGCGTCTCCTACAATGAGCAGTTCTTC. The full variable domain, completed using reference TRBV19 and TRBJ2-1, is DGGITQSPKYLFRKEGQNVTLSCEQNLNHDAMYWYRQDPGQGLRLIYYSQIVNDFQKGDIAEGYSVSREKKESFPLTVTSAQKNPTAFYLCASSLASVSYNEQFFGPGTRLTVL.

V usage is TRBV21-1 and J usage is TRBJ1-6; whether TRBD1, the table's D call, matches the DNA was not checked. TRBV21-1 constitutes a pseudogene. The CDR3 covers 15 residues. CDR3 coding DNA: TGTGCCAGCAGCATGCTGGACAGGGCTGATTCACCCCTCCACTTT. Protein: CASSMLDRADSPLHF.

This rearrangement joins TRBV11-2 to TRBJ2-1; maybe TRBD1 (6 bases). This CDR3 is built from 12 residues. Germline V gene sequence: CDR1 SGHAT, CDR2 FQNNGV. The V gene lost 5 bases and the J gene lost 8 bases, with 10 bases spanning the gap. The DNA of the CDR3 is TGTGCCAGCAGCCCACAGGGTTATGAGCAGTTCTTC. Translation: CASSPQGYEQFF.